This T cell receptor beta chain was documented in a study of blood T cells in healthy people across ages. Turning to the study itself: With template switching, about one barcoded beta molecule was captured per two T cells.

This clonotype was counted only a few times. Its antigen remains unknown. Study-level findings and limits: Significant beta diversity loss was already apparent by age about 39, declining roughly linearly.

There are 11 residues in the CDR3. CDR1 and CDR2 from the germline V gene are MNHNS and SASEGT. With 7 bases removed from V and 8 bases from J, the gap between germline ends came to 8 bases. Alongside a J-beta primer mix, a sample-barcoded 5' primer served in a second PCR lasting about 6 to 12 cycles. Via MiXCR, TCRdb re-called the 5' RACE reads, giving one row per CDR3 protein. The profile shows hundreds of thousands of distinct CDR3 sequences, around a fifth of them singletons. The sequenced material came from blood. This clonotype was sampled from a man between 65 and 79 years old in good health. The V and J genes are TRBV6-1 and TRBJ2-2, with no clear D. This CDR3 is CASTLTGELFF. As DNA, the CDR3 is TGTGCCAGCACCCTAACTGGGGAGCTGTTTTTT.